This TCR beta chain was found in a study of blood T cell repertoires in COVID-19. Study-level background: The United States, Italy and Spain supplied acute and convalescent COVID-19 samples. The analysed material was cDNA or gDNA that came from T cells, B-cell-depleted T cells, or PBMCs.

Germline V gene lookup returns CDR1 SGHTA and CDR2 FQGNSA. The CDR3 has 13 residues. V lost 3 bases, J lost 2 bases, and 7 bases lay in between. Per the original data handling: It was from reference gene primer amplification that nucleated cell counts were estimated. Some clones are missing from TCRdb's copy, which holds only in-frame ones; the method was immunoSEQ multiplex PCR. V and J calls and clone size are those listed in that table; D and trimming were worked out from the DNA. The repertoire includes more than 100,000 clones, 70% to 80% of them detected once, and 3% to 4.5% sits in the top ten.

The chain links TRBV7-2 to TRBJ1-1; D perhaps matches TRBD1 (5 bases). Sequenced: peripheral blood. This TCR was recovered from a woman older than 75 with acute or convalescent COVID-19. The CDR3 bases are TGTGCCAGCAGCTTTGACAGCAACACTGAAGCTTTCTTT. Protein sequence: CASSFDSNTEAFF.